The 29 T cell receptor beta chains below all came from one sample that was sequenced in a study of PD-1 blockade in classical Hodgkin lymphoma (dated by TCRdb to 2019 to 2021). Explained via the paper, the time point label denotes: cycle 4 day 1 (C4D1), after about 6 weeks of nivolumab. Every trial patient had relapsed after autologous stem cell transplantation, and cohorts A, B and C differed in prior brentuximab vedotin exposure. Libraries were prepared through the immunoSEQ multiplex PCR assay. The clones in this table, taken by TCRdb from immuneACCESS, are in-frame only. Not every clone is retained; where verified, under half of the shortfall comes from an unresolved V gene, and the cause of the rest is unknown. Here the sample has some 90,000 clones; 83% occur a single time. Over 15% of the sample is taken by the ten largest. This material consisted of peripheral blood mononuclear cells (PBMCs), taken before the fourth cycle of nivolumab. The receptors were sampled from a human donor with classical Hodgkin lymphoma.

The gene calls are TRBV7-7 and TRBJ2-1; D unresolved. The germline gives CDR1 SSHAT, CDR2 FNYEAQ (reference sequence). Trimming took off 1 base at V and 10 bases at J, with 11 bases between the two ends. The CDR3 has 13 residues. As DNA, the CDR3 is TGTGCCAGCAGCTTAGGAGGTAAACAGGAGCAGTTCTTC. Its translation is CASSLGGKQEQFF. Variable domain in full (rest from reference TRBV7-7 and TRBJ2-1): GAGVSQSPRYKVTKRGQDVTLRCDPISSHATLYWYQQALGQGPEFLTYFNYEAQPDKSGLPSDRFSAERPEGSISTLTIQRTEQRDSAMYRCASSLGGKQEQFFGPGTRLTVL.

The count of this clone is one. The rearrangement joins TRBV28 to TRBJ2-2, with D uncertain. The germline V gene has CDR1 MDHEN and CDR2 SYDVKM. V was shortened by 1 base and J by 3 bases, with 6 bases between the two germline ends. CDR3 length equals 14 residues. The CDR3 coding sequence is TGTGCCAGCAGTTTATTTCCGTACACCGGGGAGCTGTTTTTT. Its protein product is CASSLFPYTGELFF.

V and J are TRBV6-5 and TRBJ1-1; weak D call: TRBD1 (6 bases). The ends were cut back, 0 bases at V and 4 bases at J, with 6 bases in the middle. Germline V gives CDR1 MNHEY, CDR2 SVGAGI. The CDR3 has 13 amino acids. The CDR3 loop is CASSYSTGTEAFF. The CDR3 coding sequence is TGTGCCAGCAGTTACTCGACAGGCACTGAAGCTTTCTTT.

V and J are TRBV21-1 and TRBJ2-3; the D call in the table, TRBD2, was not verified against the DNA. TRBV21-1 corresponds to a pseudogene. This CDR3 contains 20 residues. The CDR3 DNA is TGTGCCAGCAGCAAAATGCCCGGTCCCGGACTAGCGGGAGGGCCAGATACGCAGTATTTT. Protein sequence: CASSKMPGPGLAGGPDTQYF.

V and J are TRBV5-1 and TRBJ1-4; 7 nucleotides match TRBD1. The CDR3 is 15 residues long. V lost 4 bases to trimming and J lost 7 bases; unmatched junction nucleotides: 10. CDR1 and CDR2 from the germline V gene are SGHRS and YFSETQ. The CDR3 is CASSRFEGAGEKLFF. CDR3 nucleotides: TGCGCCAGCAGCCGTTTTGAGGGGGCCGGTGAAAAACTGTTTTTT.

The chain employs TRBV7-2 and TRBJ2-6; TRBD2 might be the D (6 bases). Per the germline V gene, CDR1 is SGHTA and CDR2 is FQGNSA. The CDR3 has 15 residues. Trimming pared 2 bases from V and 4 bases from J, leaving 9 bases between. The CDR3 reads CASSLSGAGANVLTF. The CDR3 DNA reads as TGTGCCAGCAGCTTATCGGGAGCCGGGGCCAACGTCCTGACTTTC.

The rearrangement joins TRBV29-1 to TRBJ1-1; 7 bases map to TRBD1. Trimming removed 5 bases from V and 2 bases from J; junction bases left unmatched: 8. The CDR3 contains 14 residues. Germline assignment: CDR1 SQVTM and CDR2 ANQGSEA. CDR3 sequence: CSVSLRGANTEAFF. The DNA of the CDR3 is TGCAGCGTTTCGCTCAGGGGGGCCAACACTGAAGCTTTCTTT.

Written as DNA, the CDR3 is TGTGCCAGTATCCAATATGCCAAGGTGGAAGCTTTCTTT. This gives the protein CASIQYAKVEAFF. The chain couples TRBV19 to TRBJ1-1; D unclear. V dropped 7 bases and J dropped 8 bases, with 17 bases sitting between them. The CDR3 extends over 13 amino acids. Germline CDR1 is LNHDA and CDR2 is SQIVND (reference sequence).

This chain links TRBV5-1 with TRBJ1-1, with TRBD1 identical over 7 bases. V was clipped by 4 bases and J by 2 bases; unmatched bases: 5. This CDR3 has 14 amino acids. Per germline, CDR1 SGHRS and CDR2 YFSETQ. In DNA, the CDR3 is TGCGCCAGCAGCCTGCGGGACAGTAACACTGAAGCTTTCTTT. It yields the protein CASSLRDSNTEAFF. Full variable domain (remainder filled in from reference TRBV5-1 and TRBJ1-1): KAGVTQTPRYLIKTRGQQVTLSCSPISGHRSVSWYQQTPGQGLQFLFEYFSETQRNKGNFPGRFSGRQFSNSRSEMNVSTLELGDSALYLCASSLRDSNTEAFFGQGTRLTVV.

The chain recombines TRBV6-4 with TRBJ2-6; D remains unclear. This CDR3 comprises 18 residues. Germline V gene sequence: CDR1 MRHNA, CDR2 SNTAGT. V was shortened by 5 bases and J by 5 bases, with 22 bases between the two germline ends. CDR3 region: CASSSRYTRQSRANVLTF. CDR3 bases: TGTGCCAGCAGTAGCCGATACACACGACAAAGTCGGGCCAACGTCCTGACTTTC.

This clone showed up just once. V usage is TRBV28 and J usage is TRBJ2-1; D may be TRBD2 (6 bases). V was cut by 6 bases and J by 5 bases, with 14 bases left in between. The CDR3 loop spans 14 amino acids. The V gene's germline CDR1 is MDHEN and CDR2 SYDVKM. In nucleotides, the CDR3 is TGTGCCAGCAGAGGCGGGATAGCGGACAATGAGCAGTTCTTC. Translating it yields CASRGGIADNEQFF.

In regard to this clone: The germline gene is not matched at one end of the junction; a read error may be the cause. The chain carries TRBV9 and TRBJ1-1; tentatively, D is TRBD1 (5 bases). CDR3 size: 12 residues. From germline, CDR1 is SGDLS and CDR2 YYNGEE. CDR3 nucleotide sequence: TGTGCCAGCAGCGTAGAGGAGGGACCGTTGATCTTT. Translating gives CASSVEEGPLIF.

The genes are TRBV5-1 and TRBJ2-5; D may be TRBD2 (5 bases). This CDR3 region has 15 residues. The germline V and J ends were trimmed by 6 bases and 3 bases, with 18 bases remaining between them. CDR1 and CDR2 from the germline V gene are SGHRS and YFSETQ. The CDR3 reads CASTPLAGSEETQYF. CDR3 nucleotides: TGCGCCAGCACCCCACTCGCGGGCAGTGAAGAGACCCAGTACTTC.

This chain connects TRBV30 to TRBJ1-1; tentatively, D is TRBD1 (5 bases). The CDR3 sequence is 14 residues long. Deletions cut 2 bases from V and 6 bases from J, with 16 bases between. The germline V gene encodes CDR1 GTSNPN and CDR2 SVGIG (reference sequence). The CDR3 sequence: CAWSHRASGAEAFF. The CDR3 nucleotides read TGTGCCTGGAGTCATAGGGCGTCGGGGGCTGAAGCTTTCTTT. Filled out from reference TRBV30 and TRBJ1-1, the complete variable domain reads SQTIHQWPATLVQPVGSPLSLECTVEGTSNPNLYWYRQAAGRGLQLLFYSVGIGQISSEVPQNLSASRPQDRQFILSSKKLLLSDSGFYLCAWSHRASGAEAFFGQGTRLTVV.

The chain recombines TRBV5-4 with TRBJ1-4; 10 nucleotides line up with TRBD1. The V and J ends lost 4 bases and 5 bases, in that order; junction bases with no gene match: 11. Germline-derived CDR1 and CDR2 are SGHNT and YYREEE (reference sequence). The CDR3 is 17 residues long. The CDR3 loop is CASSVTGTGVQNEKLFF. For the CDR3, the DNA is TGTGCCAGCAGCGTTACTGGGACAGGGGTGCAGAATGAAAAACTGTTTTTT.

For the CDR3, the DNA is TGTGCCAGCAGCCAATATATGACAGGGGGCTTGGGGTCTGGGGCCAACGTCCTGACTTTC. Amino acid sequence: CASSQYMTGGLGSGANVLTF. The chain employs TRBV9 and TRBJ2-6, with TRBD1 matching 10 bases. Germline-derived CDR1 and CDR2 are SGDLS and YYNGEE. Trimming removed 4 bases from V and 1 base from J; junction bases left unmatched: 14. CDR3 length: 20 residues.

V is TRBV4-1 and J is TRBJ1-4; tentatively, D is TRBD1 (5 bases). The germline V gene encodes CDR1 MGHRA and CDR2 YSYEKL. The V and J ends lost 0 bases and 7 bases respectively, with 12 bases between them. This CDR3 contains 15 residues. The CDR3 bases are TGCGCCAGCAGCCAAGAACGTCAGGGTACTGAAAAACTGTTTTTT. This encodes CASSQERQGTEKLFF.

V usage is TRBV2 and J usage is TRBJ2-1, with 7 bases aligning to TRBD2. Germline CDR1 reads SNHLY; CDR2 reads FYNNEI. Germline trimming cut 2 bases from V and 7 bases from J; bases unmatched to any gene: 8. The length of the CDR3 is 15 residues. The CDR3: CASSEQRERWNEQFF. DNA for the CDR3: TGTGCCAGCAGTGAACAGCGGGAACGGTGGAATGAGCAGTTCTTC.

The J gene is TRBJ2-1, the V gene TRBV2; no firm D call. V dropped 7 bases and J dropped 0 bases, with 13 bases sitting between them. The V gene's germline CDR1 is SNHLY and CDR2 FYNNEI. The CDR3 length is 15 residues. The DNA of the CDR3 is TGTGCCAGCAACCGAGCCCGGAGCTCCTACAATGAGCAGTTCTTC. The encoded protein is CASNRARSSYNEQFF.

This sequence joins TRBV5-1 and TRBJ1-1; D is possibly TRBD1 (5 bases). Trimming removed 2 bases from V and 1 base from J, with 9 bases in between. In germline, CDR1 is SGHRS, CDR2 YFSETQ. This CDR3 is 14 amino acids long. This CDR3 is CASSLEGRNTEAFF. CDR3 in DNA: TGCGCCAGCAGCTTAGAGGGGAGGAACACTGAAGCTTTCTTT.

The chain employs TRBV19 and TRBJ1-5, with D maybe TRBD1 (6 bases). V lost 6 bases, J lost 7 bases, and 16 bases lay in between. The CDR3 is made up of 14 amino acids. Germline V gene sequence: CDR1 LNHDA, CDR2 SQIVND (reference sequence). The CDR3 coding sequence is TGTGCCAGTAGGACACAGGGATCAGGACAGCCCCAGCATTTT. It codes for CASRTQGSGQPQHF.

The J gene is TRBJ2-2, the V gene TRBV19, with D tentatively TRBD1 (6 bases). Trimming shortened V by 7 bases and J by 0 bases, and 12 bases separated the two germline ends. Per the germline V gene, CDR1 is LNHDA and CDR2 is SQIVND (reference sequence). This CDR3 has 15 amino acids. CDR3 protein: CASKIQGTNTGELFF. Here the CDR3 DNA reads TGTGCCAGTAAGATTCAGGGGACGAACACCGGGGAGCTGTTTTTT.

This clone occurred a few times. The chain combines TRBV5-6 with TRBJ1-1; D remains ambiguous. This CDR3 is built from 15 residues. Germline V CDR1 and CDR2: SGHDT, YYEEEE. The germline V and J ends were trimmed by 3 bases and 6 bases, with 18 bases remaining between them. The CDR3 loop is CASSYPPGPLSEAFF. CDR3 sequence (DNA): TGTGCCAGCAGCTACCCCCCTGGGCCCTTATCTGAAGCTTTCTTT.

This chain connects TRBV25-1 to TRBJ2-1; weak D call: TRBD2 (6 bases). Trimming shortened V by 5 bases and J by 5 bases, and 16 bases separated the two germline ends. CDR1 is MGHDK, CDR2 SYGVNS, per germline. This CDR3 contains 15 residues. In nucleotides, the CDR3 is TGTGCCAGCAGTACCCCCGGGACTGCCAACAATGAGCAGTTCTTC. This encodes CASSTPGTANNEQFF. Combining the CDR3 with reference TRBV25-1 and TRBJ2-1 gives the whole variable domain EADIYQTPRYLVIGTGKKITLECSQTMGHDKMYWYQQDPGMELHLIHYSYGVNSTEKGDLSSESTVSRIRTEHFPLTLESARPSHTSQYLCASSTPGTANNEQFFGPGTRLTVL.

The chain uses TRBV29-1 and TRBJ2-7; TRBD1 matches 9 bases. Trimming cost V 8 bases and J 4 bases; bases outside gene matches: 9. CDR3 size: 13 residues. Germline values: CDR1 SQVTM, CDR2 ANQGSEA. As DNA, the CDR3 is TGCAGCTTTTCCGGGACAGGGCAATACGAGCAGTACTTC. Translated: CSFSGTGQYEQYF.

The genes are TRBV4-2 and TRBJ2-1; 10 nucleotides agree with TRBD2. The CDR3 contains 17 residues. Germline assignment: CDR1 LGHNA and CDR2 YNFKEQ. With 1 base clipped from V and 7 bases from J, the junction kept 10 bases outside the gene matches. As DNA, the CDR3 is TGTGCCAGCAGCCAAGCTAGCGGGGGTGGCCCTTTGAATGAGCAGTTCTTC. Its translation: CASSQASGGGPLNEQFF.

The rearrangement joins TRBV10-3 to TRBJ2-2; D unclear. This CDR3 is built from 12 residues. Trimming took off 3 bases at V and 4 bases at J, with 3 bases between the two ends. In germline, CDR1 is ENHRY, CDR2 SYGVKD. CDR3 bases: TGTGCCATCAGTGATAGCACCGGGGAGCTGTTTTTT. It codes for CAISDSTGELFF.

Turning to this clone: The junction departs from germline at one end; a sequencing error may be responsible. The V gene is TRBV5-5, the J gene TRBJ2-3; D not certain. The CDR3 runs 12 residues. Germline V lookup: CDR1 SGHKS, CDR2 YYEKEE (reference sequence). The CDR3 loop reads CASRLGTDTQYF. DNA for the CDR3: TGTGCCAGCAGATTGGGCACAGATACGCAGTATTTT.

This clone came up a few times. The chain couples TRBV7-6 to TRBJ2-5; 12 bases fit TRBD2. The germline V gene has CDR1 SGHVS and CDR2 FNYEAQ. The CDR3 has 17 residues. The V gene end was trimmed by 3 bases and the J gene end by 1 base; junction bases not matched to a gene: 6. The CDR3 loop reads CASSLLRTSGAQETQYF. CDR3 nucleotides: TGTGCCAGCAGCTTGCTTCGGACTAGCGGGGCCCAAGAGACCCAGTACTTC.